The 4 T cell receptor beta chains below were found in one sample sequenced in a study of shared clonotypes between healthy human individuals. The table came from immunoSEQ multiplex PCR; TCRdb's copy has only in-frame clones and leaves some out. The data hold some 2,000,000 clones, with 95% observed a single time. Sample: naive CD4+ T cells sorted from blood. Described subset: CD45RA+ positively selected. The receptors shown here come from a man younger than 35 in good health.

V usage is TRBV19 and J usage is TRBJ1-2; tentative D call: TRBD1 (5 bases). Germline CDR1 is LNHDA and CDR2 is SQIVND (reference sequence). V was cut by 6 bases and J by 2 bases, with 16 bases left in between. This CDR3 is built from 15 residues. CDR3 sequence: CASRIVGEGNYGYTF. CDR3 DNA sequence: TGTGCCAGTAGGATCGTAGGGGAGGGAAACTATGGCTACACCTTC.

In the case of this clone: A clone one base away is much larger, so this may be a read error. This sample also contains other DNA sequences that code for the same CDR3. V is TRBV7-9 and J is TRBJ1-5; the match to TRBD1 covers 10 bases. The germline CDR1 and CDR2 sequences are SEHNR and FQNEAQ (reference sequence). The CDR3 has 15 residues. Trimming cost V 5 bases and J 2 bases; bases outside gene matches: 3. CDR3 DNA sequence: TGTGCCAGCAGCCCAGGGACAGGGGGCAATCAGCCCCAGCATTTT. It specifies CASSPGTGGNQPQHF.

The chain employs TRBV18 and TRBJ2-7; D is perhaps TRBD2 (7 bases). V lost 8 bases to trimming and J lost 5 bases, with 22 bases between them. The CDR3 consists of 15 residues. The V gene's germline CDR1 is KGHSH and CDR2 LQKENI. The CDR3 reads CASSLEGGVAHEQYF. The CDR3 DNA sequence: TGTGCCAGCAGCTTAGAGGGGGGGGTAGCCCACGAGCAGTACTTC.

The J gene is TRBJ2-2, the V gene TRBV7-9, with D uncertain. V lost 8 bases to trimming and J lost 2 bases, with 15 bases between them. The CDR3 has 15 residues. CDR1 and CDR2 (germline): SEHNR, FQNEAQ (reference sequence). CDR3 residues: CASARRRGNTGELFF. Here the CDR3 DNA reads TGTGCCAGCGCTCGGCGGCGAGGTAACACCGGGGAGCTGTTTTTT.